This passage covers 28 T cell receptor beta chains from one sample sequenced in a study of OX40 agonist ivuxolimab in advanced cancers. Produced via immunoSEQ multiplex PCR; TCRdb's table is partial and in-frame only. The sample yields under 40,000 clones, 65% to 80% seen once. The material sequenced was CD4+ or CD8+ T cells sorted from blood, taken in a trial of the OX40 agonist ivuxolimab. These receptors came from an adult with an advanced solid tumor such as melanoma, head and neck, liver or kidney cancer.

This chain connects TRBV19 to TRBJ1-1, with D maybe TRBD1 (6 bases). Germline loops: CDR1 LNHDA, CDR2 SQIVND (reference sequence). V was pared by 7 bases and J by 6 bases, with 15 bases between. The CDR3 length is 13 residues. CDR3 protein: CASNLQGGAEAFF. Here the CDR3 DNA reads TGTGCCAGTAACCTACAGGGAGGGGCTGAAGCTTTCTTT.

CDR3 in amino acids: CASSLDLLPTEAFF. The CDR3 DNA sequence: TGTGCCAGCAGCTTAGACCTCTTGCCCACTGAAGCTTTCTTT. V is TRBV11-2 and J is TRBJ1-1, with unresolved D. The V and J ends lost 0 bases and 4 bases respectively, with 9 bases between them. The CDR3 has 14 amino acids. Per the germline V gene, CDR1 is SGHAT and CDR2 is FQNNGV.

This sequence joins TRBV5-1 and TRBJ1-3; 7 bases fit TRBD1. Trimming cost V 0 bases and J 0 bases; bases outside gene matches: 3. The CDR3 length is 16 residues. The germline V gene has CDR1 SGHRS and CDR2 YFSETQ. The CDR3: CASSLGTGTSGNTIYF. The CDR3 bases are TGCGCCAGCAGCTTGGGGACAGGCACCTCTGGAAACACCATATATTTT.

The chain couples TRBV7-8 to TRBJ2-7; 9 bases are a match to TRBD1. The CDR3 runs 18 residues. V shed 1 base, J shed 6 bases, and the junction held 16 bases outside the gene matches. Germline CDR1 and CDR2: SGHVS and FQNEAQ. The CDR3 DNA reads TGTGCCAGCAGCTTAGTTTCAGGGTTTGGGACAGGGCTGTTCGAGCAGTACTTC. This codes for CASSLVSGFGTGLFEQYF.

This chain uses TRBV9 with TRBJ1-5; D might be TRBD1 (6 bases). The germline V gene encodes CDR1 SGDLS and CDR2 YYNGEE. V was trimmed by 0 bases and J by 6 bases, leaving 16 bases between them. This CDR3 region has 16 residues. For the CDR3, the DNA is TGTGCCAGCAGCGTAGAGGGGGGGGGCGATTGTCAGCCCCAGCATTTT. Protein: CASSVEGGGDCQPQHF. The full variable domain, in which reference TRBV9 and TRBJ1-5 provide the parts outside the CDR3, is DSGVTQTPKHLITATGQRVTLRCSPRSGDLSVYWYQQSLDQGLQFLIQYYNGEERAKGNILERFSAQQFPDLHSELNLSSLELGDSALYFCASSVEGGGDCQPQHFGDGTRLSIL.

This clone has only one observation. The gene calls are TRBV5-6 and TRBJ1-2; unclear D gene. CDR1 is SGHDT and CDR2 is YYEEEE in the germline V gene. CDR3 length equals 15 residues. Trimming took 3 bases from V and 0 from J, leaving 12 bases between them. For the CDR3, the DNA is TGTGCCAGCAGCTCTGAAAACCGAGCTAACTATGGCTACACCTTC. It yields the protein CASSSENRANYGYTF.

This clone was counted once. The V gene is TRBV21-1, the J gene TRBJ2-7; whether TRBD2, the table's D call, matches the DNA was not checked. TRBV21-1 is noted as a pseudogene. The length of the CDR3 is 16 residues. CDR3: CASSIFGLAGSYEQYF. The CDR3 coding sequence is TGTGCCAGCAGCATTTTTGGGCTAGCGGGCTCCTACGAGCAGTACTTC.

The chain links TRBV11-2 to TRBJ2-7; D is uncertain. The germline CDR1 and CDR2 sequences are SGHAT and FQNNGV. V gave up 4 bases and J gave up 0 bases, with 10 bases separating them. This CDR3 region has 14 residues. The CDR3 nucleotides are TGTGCCAGCAGCTCACCCTTAAGCTCCTACGAGCAGTACTTC. Translated, it gives CASSSPLSSYEQYF. The full variable domain, rest sourced from reference TRBV11-2 and TRBJ2-7, is EAGVAQSPRYKIIEKRQSVAFWCNPISGHATLYWYQQILGQGPKLLIQFQNNGVVDDSQLPKDRFSAERLKGVDSTLKIQPAKLEDSAVYLCASSSPLSSYEQYFGPGTRLTVT.

The chain has TRBV19 and TRBJ1-5; D possibly corresponds to TRBD1 (6 bases). Trimming pared 5 bases from V and 4 bases from J, leaving 18 bases between. This CDR3 has 16 residues. Germline CDR1 reads LNHDA; CDR2 reads SQIVND (reference sequence). The CDR3 DNA reads as TGTGCCAGTAGTCTCTATCCACAGGGTAGAAATCAGCCCCAGCATTTT. Residues: CASSLYPQGRNQPQHF. Full variable domain (remainder filled in from reference TRBV19 and TRBJ1-5): DGGITQSPKYLFRKEGQNVTLSCEQNLNHDAMYWYRQDPGQGLRLIYYSQIVNDFQKGDIAEGYSVSREKKESFPLTVTSAQKNPTAFYLCASSLYPQGRNQPQHFGDGTRLSIL.

V is TRBV6-1 and J is TRBJ1-1; D possibly corresponds to TRBD1 (5 bases). Germline V lookup: CDR1 MNHNS, CDR2 SASEGT. The CDR3 has 13 amino acids. V was cut by 4 bases and J by 9 bases, with 15 bases left in between. In nucleotides, the CDR3 is TGTGCCAGCAGTGGAAAAGGGACTCTCCAAGCTTTCTTT. The encoded protein is CASSGKGTLQAFF.

This chain uses TRBV4-1 with TRBJ2-5, with D perhaps TRBD1 (5 bases). The J call is uncertain, as TRBJ2-7 better fits the DNA end. The germline V gene has CDR1 MGHRA and CDR2 YSYEKL. The CDR3 has 18 residues. CDR3 DNA: TGCGCCAGCAGCCAAGATCCATATCCCTACCGTAGGGGCTACGAGCAGTACTTC. It yields the protein CASSQDPYPYRRGYEQYF.

The rearrangement uses TRBV27 and TRBJ2-1; D could derive from TRBD1 or TRBD2 (6 bases each). This CDR3 has 17 residues. Per germline, CDR1 MNHEY and CDR2 SMNVEV (reference sequence). With 2 bases removed from V and 5 bases from J, the gap between germline ends came to 19 bases. The CDR3 nucleotides read TGTGCCAGCAGTTTAAGGTCTGGGGGGCGGTCGAACAATGAGCAGTTCTTC. Amino acid sequence: CASSLRSGGRSNNEQFF.

The chain carries TRBV5-6 and TRBJ2-3; D might be TRBD2 (6 bases). Germline values: CDR1 SGHDT, CDR2 YYEEEE. The V end was cut by 7 bases, the J end by 0 bases, with 18 bases between. This CDR3 spans 16 amino acids. The CDR3 protein is CASSLPQRVSTDTQYF. The CDR3 bases are TGTGCCAGCTCCCTACCCCAGCGGGTTAGCACAGATACGCAGTATTTT.

The chain has TRBV27 and TRBJ1-2; D gene unclear. The CDR3 consists of 14 residues. V was cut by 3 bases and J by 0 bases, with 8 bases left in between. Germline-derived CDR1 and CDR2 are MNHEY and SMNVEV (reference sequence). CDR3 bases: TGTGCCAGCAGTTTGTCAGCCGCTAACTATGGCTACACCTTC. Translated: CASSLSAANYGYTF.

This clone appeared a single time. One end of the junction fails to match germline, which may point to a read error. V gene TRBV7-7 combines with J gene TRBJ2-5; D may be TRBD2 (6 bases). Germline values: CDR1 SSHAT, CDR2 FNYEAQ (reference sequence). This CDR3 region has 14 residues. CDR3 sequence reads: CASSFGGTGETQYF. The DNA of the CDR3 is TGTGCTAGCAGCTTCGGTGGGACTGGAGAGACCCAGTACTTC.

Comments on this clone: This sample also contains other DNA sequences that code for the same CDR3. This chain joins TRBV11-2 and TRBJ2-7; 7 bases line up with TRBD1. The CDR3 extends over 15 amino acids. Germline CDR1 SGHAT, CDR2 FQNNGV. V was clipped by 6 bases and J by 4 bases; unmatched bases: 12. The CDR3 DNA reads as TGTGCCAGCAGTCTGGTTGTAGGGGGCGGGTACGAGCAGTACTTC. It encodes CASSLVVGGGYEQYF. Based on the CDR3 plus reference TRBV11-2 and TRBJ2-7, the full variable domain is EAGVAQSPRYKIIEKRQSVAFWCNPISGHATLYWYQQILGQGPKLLIQFQNNGVVDDSQLPKDRFSAERLKGVDSTLKIQPAKLEDSAVYLCASSLVVGGGYEQYFGPGTRLTVT.

This sequence joins TRBV4-2 and TRBJ2-3; D gene unclear. The V end was cut by 0 bases, the J end by 14 bases, with 12 bases between. The CDR3 has 12 amino acids. Germline values: CDR1 LGHNA, CDR2 YNFKEQ. The CDR3 reads CASSQDRLRLYF. The CDR3 nucleotides are TGTGCCAGCAGCCAAGATCGCCTCCGCCTGTATTTT.

The chain couples TRBV6-1 to TRBJ1-2; 7 positions agree with TRBD1. Trimming cost V 1 base and J 8 bases; bases outside gene matches: 10. This CDR3 comprises 15 residues. Per the germline V gene, CDR1 is MNHNS and CDR2 is SASEGT. The CDR3 DNA sequence: TGTGCCAGCAGTGAAGGGACAGGTAGTTTGGGAGGCTACACCTTC. It yields the protein CASSEGTGSLGGYTF.

The chain is built from TRBV11-2 and TRBJ2-7, with 14 bases lining up with TRBD2. Trimming cost V 5 bases and J 4 bases; bases outside gene matches: 10. This CDR3 comprises 17 residues. Per germline, CDR1 SGHAT and CDR2 FQNNGV. The CDR3 DNA sequence: TGTGCCAGCAGCACAGGATCCGGGACTAGCGGGAGTTACGAGCAGTACTTC. Its protein is CASSTGSGTSGSYEQYF.

The gene calls are TRBV5-6 and TRBJ2-3; TRBD2 matches at 8 bases. With 4 bases clipped from V and 0 bases from J, the junction kept 13 bases outside the gene matches. This CDR3 contains 18 residues. The germline V gene encodes CDR1 SGHDT and CDR2 YYEEEE. CDR3 sequence: CASSPGASGRVSTDTQYF. The CDR3 DNA sequence: TGTGCCAGCAGCCCCGGGGCTAGCGGGCGGGTGAGCACAGATACGCAGTATTTT.

The rearrangement joins TRBV10-2 to TRBJ2-5; 10 bases are shared with TRBD2. The CDR3 is 16 residues long. J gave up 3 bases and V 4 bases, and 8 bases lay outside the gene matches. Germline assignment: CDR1 WSHSY and CDR2 SAAADI. CDR3 in amino acids: CASSVGAGGPEETQYF. DNA for the CDR3: TGCGCCAGCAGTGTTGGAGCGGGAGGGCCCGAAGAGACCCAGTACTTC.

This chain links TRBV14 with TRBJ2-2; no clear D gene. The CDR3 spans 15 residues. Germline V gives CDR1 SGHDN, CDR2 FVKESK. Trimming removed 3 bases at V and 6 bases at J, with 14 bases between. The CDR3 loop is CASSHKYRAAGELFF. The CDR3 coding sequence is TGTGCCAGCAGCCACAAGTACCGGGCGGCCGGGGAGCTGTTTTTT. Looking up the rest from reference TRBV14 and TRBJ2-2 gives the full variable domain: EAGVTQFPSHSVIEKGQTVTLRCDPISGHDNLYWYRRVMGKEIKFLLHFVKESKQDESGMPNNRFLAERTGGTYSTLKVQPAELEDSGVYFCASSHKYRAAGELFFGEGSRLTVL.

The chain links TRBV5-6 to TRBJ2-3; D is uncertain. Per the germline V gene, CDR1 is SGHDT and CDR2 is YYEEEE. There are 13 residues in the CDR3. V was shortened by 0 bases and J by 0 bases, with 2 bases between the two germline ends. The CDR3 is CASSLASTDTQYF. In DNA form, the CDR3 reads TGTGCCAGCAGCTTGGCCAGCACAGATACGCAGTATTTT. Full variable domain (outside the CDR3, taken from reference TRBV5-6 and TRBJ2-3): DAGVTQSPTHLIKTRGQQVTLRCSPKSGHDTVSWYQQALGQGPQFIFQYYEEEERQRGNFPDRFSGHQFPNYSSELNVNALLLGDSALYLCASSLASTDTQYFGPGTRLTVL.

This sequence joins TRBV6-1 and TRBJ2-1, with 8 bases identical to TRBD2. The CDR3 is made up of 17 amino acids. The germline CDR1 and CDR2 sequences are MNHNS and SASEGT. Unmatched junction bases numbered 8, after V lost 2 bases and J lost 2 bases. CDR3 nucleotides: TGTGCCAGCAGTGAATCTAGGGCTAGCGGGCCCTACAATGAGCAGTTCTTC. This encodes CASSESRASGPYNEQFF.

J is TRBJ2-7 and V is TRBV29-1; 7 bases match TRBD1. Germline CDR1 and CDR2: SQVTM and ANQGSEA. This CDR3 has 14 residues. Trimming at V came to 6 bases and at J to 3 bases, leaving 11 bases not matched to a gene. The CDR3 spells CSVPISGQSYEQYF. The CDR3 bases are TGCAGCGTCCCCATTTCGGGACAGAGCTACGAGCAGTACTTC.

This clone appeared once. The chain links TRBV28 to TRBJ2-3; TRBD2 matches at 7 bases. CDR1 and CDR2 (germline): MDHEN, SYDVKM. V lost 8 bases to trimming and J lost 4 bases; unmatched junction nucleotides: 9. The CDR3 runs to 14 residues. This CDR3 is CASRQLARADTQYF. CDR3 sequence (DNA): TGTGCCAGCCGGCAACTAGCGAGGGCAGATACGCAGTATTTT.

The J gene is TRBJ2-1, the V gene TRBV9, with D possibly being TRBD1 or TRBD2 (5 bases each). The CDR3 runs 15 residues. V lost 0 bases, J lost 7 bases, and 14 bases lay in between. CDR1 and CDR2 from the germline V gene are SGDLS and YYNGEE. The chain's CDR3 is CASSVAGGAENEQFF. Written as DNA, the CDR3 is TGTGCCAGCAGCGTAGCTGGGGGAGCCGAAAATGAGCAGTTCTTC.

The chain uses TRBV10-3 and TRBJ2-1; 12 bases align to TRBD2. Germline V gene lookup returns CDR1 ENHRY and CDR2 SYGVKD. This CDR3 has 13 residues. V lost 10 bases to trimming and J lost 7 bases; unmatched junction nucleotides: 5. The CDR3 loop reads CATGTSGFNEQFF. The CDR3 DNA reads TGTGCCACCGGGACTAGCGGGTTTAATGAGCAGTTCTTC.